This TCR beta chain originates from a study of T-cell memory formation after mild COVID-19. Study summary: TCR clusters largely stayed donor specific. Notes on the study in general: The finding that pre-infection memory included some responding clones suggested that cross-reactive memory joined. Shrinking CD4+ clones were chiefly CM and EM; CD8+ ones were chiefly EMRA.

Libraries for TCRalpha and TCRbeta carried sample barcodes and unique molecular identifiers via 5'RACE. TCRdb passed the 5' RACE reads through MiXCR, listing each CDR3 protein once. The table shows hundreds of thousands of distinct CDR3 sequences, with around a sixth occurring only once. In this sample, this clonotype turned up a few times. Its antigen remains unknown. CDR3 size: 13 residues. Germline loops: CDR1 SNHLY, CDR2 FYNNEI. V lost 6 bases, J lost 3 bases, and 9 bases lay in between. The source material was PBMCs or a T cell subset sorted from them (not recorded which). The chain carries TRBV2 and TRBJ1-5; no clear D. This sequence originates from a man aged 18-30 years who had mild COVID-19 (a few samples of this study predate the infection). Cell type and time point are not known. The CDR3 loop is CASRDRSNQPQHF. The CDR3 DNA reads as TGTGCCAGCAGAGATAGGTCCAATCAGCCCCAGCATTTT.